The 29 T cell receptor beta chains given below trace back to one sample, sequenced in a study of blood T cell repertoires in COVID-19. Profiled with immunoSEQ multiplex PCR; TCRdb holds only in-frame clones, not every one. The repertoire consists of 99,000 or so clones, with 80% to 85% occurring once and the leading ten covering roughly 2%. Material for sequencing was peripheral blood. The receptors shown here come from a man between 65 and 85 years old with active or convalescent COVID-19.

This clone is a singleton in its sample. The genes are TRBV5-1 and TRBJ1-4; D is undetermined. V gave up 0 bases and J gave up 4 bases, with 10 bases separating them. There are 15 residues in the CDR3. CDR1 is SGHRS, CDR2 YFSETQ, per germline. DNA for the CDR3: TGCGCCAGCAGCTTGGCCGCCAGTTATAATGAAAAACTGTTTTTT. It specifies CASSLAASYNEKLFF. The variable domain in full, completed from reference TRBV5-1 and TRBJ1-4, reads KAGVTQTPRYLIKTRGQQVTLSCSPISGHRSVSWYQQTPGQGLQFLFEYFSETQRNKGNFPGRFSGRQFSNSRSEMNVSTLELGDSALYLCASSLAASYNEKLFFGSGTQLSVL.

This chain uses TRBV24-1 with TRBJ2-5, with 12 bases matching TRBD2. V shed 4 bases, J shed 6 bases, and the junction held 8 bases outside the gene matches. CDR1 and CDR2 (germline): KGHDR, SFDVKD. The CDR3 is 16 residues long. The DNA of the CDR3 is TGTGCCACCAGTGACCCCCTAGCGGGGGGGAGGAAGACCCAGTACTTC. Its protein product is CATSDPLAGGRKTQYF.

The chain employs TRBV6-1 and TRBJ1-1; TRBD1 agrees at 8 bases. Losses at the gene ends were 2 bases for V and 1 base for J; bases not matched to a gene: 3. Germline assignment: CDR1 MNHNS and CDR2 SASEGT. The CDR3 is 15 amino acids. CDR3 DNA sequence: TGTGCCAGCAGTGAACGACAGGGGAGGAACACTGAAGCTTTCTTT. It specifies CASSERQGRNTEAFF.

The CDR3 DNA is TGTGCCAGCAGCTTAGCGATGAGCGGCACCCCGGGGGGCTACACCTTC. Its translation: CASSLAMSGTPGGYTF. The chain joins TRBV7-9 to TRBJ1-2; no firm D call. This CDR3 region has 16 residues. The germline V gene has CDR1 SEHNR and CDR2 FQNEAQ (reference sequence). V gave up 0 bases and J gave up 8 bases, with 19 bases separating them.

This clone appeared a single time. The rearrangement links TRBV7-9 to TRBJ1-2, with TRBD1 matching over 9 bases. The CDR3 is made up of 14 amino acids. Trimming removed 5 bases from V and 6 bases from J; junction bases left unmatched: 7. Germline V gene lookup returns CDR1 SEHNR and CDR2 FQNEAQ (reference sequence). The CDR3 region is CASSHETGGNGYTF. The CDR3 nucleotides are TGTGCCAGCAGCCATGAAACAGGGGGCAATGGCTACACCTTC.

The J gene is TRBJ2-3, the V gene TRBV18, with D unclear. CDR3 length equals 14 residues. The V end was cut by 3 bases, the J end by 7 bases, with 14 bases between. Germline V gene sequence: CDR1 KGHSH, CDR2 LQKENI. CDR3 nucleotide sequence: TGTGCCAGCTCACCTGGGCAACCACTCCATACGCAGTATTTT. Its translation: CASSPGQPLHTQYF.

The V call is TRBV7-2, the J call TRBJ2-2; 12 positions match TRBD2. This CDR3 comprises 17 residues. Unmatched junction bases numbered 10, after V lost 5 bases and J lost 6 bases. Germline assignment: CDR1 SGHTA and CDR2 FQGNSA. The CDR3 is CASSRDALAGGAGELFF. In DNA form, the CDR3 reads TGTGCCAGCAGCAGAGATGCGCTAGCGGGGGGGGCCGGGGAGCTGTTTTTT.

The chain couples TRBV19 to TRBJ2-3, with 9 bases aligning to TRBD1. J lost 2 bases, V lost 6 bases, and 6 bases had no gene match. From germline, CDR1 is LNHDA and CDR2 SQIVND (reference sequence). This CDR3 comprises 15 residues. Here the CDR3 reads CASRGRTGATDTQYF. CDR3 in DNA: TGTGCCAGTAGGGGTCGGACAGGGGCCACAGATACGCAGTATTTT.

The chain joins TRBV4-3 to TRBJ1-1; D gene unclear. V was shortened by 0 bases and J by 0 bases, with 8 bases between the two germline ends. The CDR3 extends over 15 amino acids. CDR1 LGHNA and CDR2 YSLEER come from the germline V gene. CDR3 sequence (DNA): TGCGCCAGCAGCCAAGATCGGGGTTTGAACACTGAAGCTTTCTTT. This encodes CASSQDRGLNTEAFF.

CDR3 nucleotides: TGTGCCAGCAGGGACGACAGAGTGGCTAATGAAAAACTGTTTTTT. Translating it yields CASRDDRVANEKLFF. The chain recombines TRBV28 with TRBJ1-4, with D possibly TRBD1 on 5 matching bases. The CDR3 runs 15 residues. CDR1 is MDHEN, CDR2 SYDVKM, per germline. Trimming took off 6 bases at V and 3 bases at J, with 14 bases between the two ends.

V is TRBV9 and J is TRBJ2-3; perhaps TRBD2 as D (6 bases). The length of the CDR3 is 16 residues. V was clipped by 0 bases and J by 0 bases, with 11 bases between them. Germline V gene data show CDR1 as SGDLS and CDR2 as YYNGEE. CDR3 residues: CASSVGSGQSTDTQYF. CDR3 sequence (DNA): TGTGCCAGCAGCGTAGGGAGCGGGCAAAGCACAGATACGCAGTATTTT. The whole variable domain, filled in from reference TRBV9 and TRBJ2-3, reads DSGVTQTPKHLITATGQRVTLRCSPRSGDLSVYWYQQSLDQGLQFLIQYYNGEERAKGNILERFSAQQFPDLHSELNLSSLELGDSALYFCASSVGSGQSTDTQYFGPGTRLTVL.

The V call is TRBV27, the J call TRBJ2-2; TRBD2 matches 7 bases. The J segment lost 6 bases and the V segment lost 7 bases, leaving 2 bases of the junction unmatched. CDR3 length: 12 residues. The germline CDR1 and CDR2 sequences are MNHEY and SMNVEV (reference sequence). The CDR3 loop reads CASMTSPGELFF. In DNA, the CDR3 is TGTGCCAGCATGACTAGCCCCGGGGAGCTGTTTTTT.

The rearrangement uses TRBV12-3 or TRBV12-4 and TRBJ2-7, with 12 bases fitting TRBD2. Matching the DNA end better, TRBJ2-4 makes the J call doubtful. CDR3 length: 13 amino acids. In nucleotides, the CDR3 is TGTGCCAGCAGACCTAGCGGGGGGGCCATTCAGTACTTC. This encodes CASRPSGGAIQYF.

This clone turned up a few times. Other DNA sequences within the sample encode an identical CDR3. J is TRBJ1-1 and V is TRBV2; D remains ambiguous. V was shortened by 5 bases and J by 0 bases, with 7 bases between the two germline ends. Germline CDR1 and CDR2: SNHLY and FYNNEI. CDR3 length equals 13 residues. CDR3 region: CASSLYMNTEAFF. The DNA of the CDR3 is TGTGCCAGCAGTCTCTATATGAACACTGAAGCTTTCTTT.

This chain links TRBV7-9 with TRBJ2-4; 9 positions match TRBD2. Germline trimming cut 5 bases from V and 3 bases from J; bases unmatched to any gene: 5. The CDR3 spans 15 residues. Germline V gives CDR1 SEHNR, CDR2 FQNEAQ (reference sequence). This CDR3 reads CASSEGAGGKNIQYF. In DNA form, the CDR3 reads TGTGCCAGCAGCGAGGGAGCGGGGGGCAAAAACATTCAGTACTTC.

The chain links TRBV24-1 to TRBJ2-1, with TRBD2 matching 10 bases. Germline V gene data show CDR1 as KGHDR and CDR2 as SFDVKD. This CDR3 comprises 15 residues. The J segment lost 9 bases and the V segment lost 3 bases, leaving 7 bases of the junction unmatched. This CDR3 reads CATSDLLAGGSEQFF. As DNA, the CDR3 is TGTGCCACCAGTGATCTTTTAGCGGGGGGCAGTGAGCAGTTCTTC.

The chain combines TRBV6-5 with TRBJ1-6; 7 bases agree with TRBD1. V dropped 2 bases and J dropped 9; count of bases not matched to a gene: 10. In germline, CDR1 is MNHEY, CDR2 SVGAGI. The length of the CDR3 is 16 residues. DNA of the CDR3: TGTGCCAGCAGTTACAGGGGAACGGGACAGCGTTCACCCCTCCACTTT. Its protein product is CASSYRGTGQRSPLHF.

V usage is TRBV2 and J usage is TRBJ2-7; D is unclear. The CDR3 sequence is 11 residues long. V was trimmed by 4 bases and J by 3 bases, leaving 4 bases between them. Germline V lookup: CDR1 SNHLY, CDR2 FYNNEI. The CDR3 spells CASSVHYEQYF. The CDR3 bases are TGTGCCAGCAGTGTTCACTACGAGCAGTACTTC.

The V and J genes are TRBV7-2 and TRBJ2-5, with TRBD2 matching over 10 bases. Germline-derived CDR1 and CDR2 are SGHTA and FQGNSA. This CDR3 is 16 amino acids long. Losses at the gene ends were 5 bases for V and 4 bases for J; bases not matched to a gene: 10. DNA for the CDR3: TGTGCCAGCAGCCTCTGGACTAGCGGTCCGAGAGAGACCCAGTACTTC. This sequence encodes CASSLWTSGPRETQYF.

J is TRBJ2-2 and V is TRBV4-1, with a tentative D call TRBD2 (5 bases). Germline CDR1 MGHRA, CDR2 YSYEKL. The V gene lost 4 bases and the J gene lost 5 bases, with 14 bases spanning the gap. This CDR3 contains 15 residues. The CDR3 reads CASSLQRATTGELFF. The CDR3 bases are TGCGCCAGCAGCCTCCAGAGGGCTACGACCGGGGAGCTGTTTTTT.

The chain couples TRBV19 to TRBJ1-4; D possibly corresponds to TRBD1 (5 bases). CDR3 length: 16 amino acids. V lost 6 bases to trimming and J lost 4 bases, with 18 bases between them. From germline, CDR1 is LNHDA and CDR2 SQIVND (reference sequence). The CDR3, as DNA: TGTGCCAGTAGCCTTACTTCGGGGGGGAATAATGAAAAACTGTTTTTT. Protein product: CASSLTSGGNNEKLFF.

J is TRBJ2-7 and V is TRBV5-1; D perhaps matches TRBD2 (7 bases). Trimming shortened V by 0 bases and J by 4 bases, and 11 bases separated the two germline ends. The CDR3 is 14 amino acids. Looked up from germline, CDR1 is SGHRS and CDR2 is YFSETQ. The CDR3 bases are TGCGCCAGCAGCTTGGTGGGGGGGCCATACGAGCAGTACTTC. Encoded protein: CASSLVGGPYEQYF.

J is TRBJ1-2 and V is TRBV7-2; 12 positions agree with TRBD1. The CDR3 extends over 13 amino acids. Germline assignment: CDR1 SGHTA and CDR2 FQGNSA. The junction had 2 bases not matched to a gene; V was cut back by 5 bases and J by 7 bases. Written as DNA, the CDR3 is TGTGCCAGCAGCCGGGACAGGGGGCTTGGCTACACCTTC. It codes for CASSRDRGLGYTF.

The V and J genes are TRBV7-2 and TRBJ2-5, with TRBD2 matching 10 bases. From germline, CDR1 is SGHTA and CDR2 FQGNSA. This CDR3 has 14 amino acids. Trimming cost V 7 bases and J 7 bases; bases outside gene matches: 9. CDR3 in amino acids: CASTLAGRDGTQYF. CDR3 nucleotides: TGTGCCAGCACACTAGCGGGGAGGGACGGGACCCAGTACTTC.

The chain carries TRBV30 and TRBJ2-5; TRBD1 matches at 7 bases. This CDR3 region has 14 residues. V lost 0 bases to trimming and J lost 5 bases; unmatched junction nucleotides: 6. Looked up from germline, CDR1 is GTSNPN and CDR2 is SVGIG (reference sequence). CDR3: CAWSVGGQVETQYF. In DNA, the CDR3 is TGTGCCTGGAGTGTAGGGGGCCAGGTTGAGACCCAGTACTTC. The complete variable domain, with remaining parts taken from reference TRBV30 and TRBJ2-5, reads SQTIHQWPATLVQPVGSPLSLECTVEGTSNPNLYWYRQAAGRGLQLLFYSVGIGQISSEVPQNLSASRPQDRQFILSSKKLLLSDSGFYLCAWSVGGQVETQYFGPGTRLLVL.

The rearrangement links TRBV28 to TRBJ1-6; TRBD1 might be the D (6 bases). CDR3 length: 15 residues. Germline assignment: CDR1 MDHEN and CDR2 SYDVKM. V was cut by 2 bases and J by 13 bases, with 18 bases left in between. CDR3 amino acids: CASSLQGSRSGPLHF. For the CDR3, the DNA is TGTGCCAGCAGTTTACAGGGGTCGAGGTCTGGGCCCCTCCACTTT.

J is TRBJ2-1 and V is TRBV7-3; TRBD2 aligns across 8 bases. CDR1 and CDR2 from the germline V gene are SGHTA and FQGTGA. After removal of 2 bases from V and 14 bases from J, the junction contained 8 bases not matched to a gene. The CDR3 has 13 amino acids. As DNA, the CDR3 is TGTGCCAGCAGCTTACTCCCGGGGGGGTGGAAGTTCTTC. It translates to CASSLLPGGWKFF. The whole variable domain, filled in from reference TRBV7-3 and TRBJ2-1, reads GAGVSQTPSNKVTEKGKYVELRCDPISGHTALYWYRQSLGQGPEFLIYFQGTGAADDSGLPNDRFFAVRPEGSVSTLKIQRTERGDSAVYLCASSLLPGGWKFFGPGTRLTVL.

The table lists this clone with a few counts. V is TRBV5-6 and J is TRBJ1-6; D is unclear. CDR3 size: 13 residues. The germline CDR1 and CDR2 sequences are SGHDT and YYEEEE. The V end was cut by 0 bases, the J end by 10 bases, with 8 bases between. CDR3 in DNA: TGTGCCAGCAGCTTGGAGGAGGGATCACCCCTCCACTTT. Protein product: CASSLEEGSPLHF. Filled out from reference TRBV5-6 and TRBJ1-6, the complete variable domain reads DAGVTQSPTHLIKTRGQQVTLRCSPKSGHDTVSWYQQALGQGPQFIFQYYEEEERQRGNFPDRFSGHQFPNYSSELNVNALLLGDSALYLCASSLEEGSPLHFGNGTRLTVT.

In its sample, this clone was seen once. V usage is TRBV5-1 and J usage is TRBJ2-5, with 13 bases that match TRBD2. The V and J ends lost 4 bases and 2 bases, in that order; junction bases with no gene match: 11. Germline V CDR1 and CDR2: SGHRS, YFSETQ. The length of the CDR3 is 18 residues. The CDR3 region is CASSRRTSGGTSQETQYF. Here the CDR3 DNA reads TGCGCCAGCAGCCGAAGGACTAGCGGGGGTACCAGTCAAGAGACCCAGTACTTC. Full variable domain (outside the CDR3, taken from reference TRBV5-1 and TRBJ2-5): KAGVTQTPRYLIKTRGQQVTLSCSPISGHRSVSWYQQTPGQGLQFLFEYFSETQRNKGNFPGRFSGRQFSNSRSEMNVSTLELGDSALYLCASSRRTSGGTSQETQYFGPGTRLLVL.